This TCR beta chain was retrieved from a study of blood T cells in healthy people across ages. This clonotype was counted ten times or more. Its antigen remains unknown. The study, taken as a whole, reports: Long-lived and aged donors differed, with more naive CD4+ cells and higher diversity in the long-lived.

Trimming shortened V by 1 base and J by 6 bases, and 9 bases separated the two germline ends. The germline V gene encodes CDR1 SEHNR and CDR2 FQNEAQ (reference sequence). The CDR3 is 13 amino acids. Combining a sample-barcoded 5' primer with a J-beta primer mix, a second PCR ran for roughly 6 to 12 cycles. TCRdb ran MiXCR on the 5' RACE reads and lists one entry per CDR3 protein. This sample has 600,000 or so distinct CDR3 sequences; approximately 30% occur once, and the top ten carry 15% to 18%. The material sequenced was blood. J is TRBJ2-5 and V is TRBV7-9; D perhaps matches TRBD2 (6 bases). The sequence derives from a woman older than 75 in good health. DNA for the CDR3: TGTGCCAGCAGCTTAGGTGGAGGGAAGACCCAGTACTTC. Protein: CASSLGGGKTQYF.